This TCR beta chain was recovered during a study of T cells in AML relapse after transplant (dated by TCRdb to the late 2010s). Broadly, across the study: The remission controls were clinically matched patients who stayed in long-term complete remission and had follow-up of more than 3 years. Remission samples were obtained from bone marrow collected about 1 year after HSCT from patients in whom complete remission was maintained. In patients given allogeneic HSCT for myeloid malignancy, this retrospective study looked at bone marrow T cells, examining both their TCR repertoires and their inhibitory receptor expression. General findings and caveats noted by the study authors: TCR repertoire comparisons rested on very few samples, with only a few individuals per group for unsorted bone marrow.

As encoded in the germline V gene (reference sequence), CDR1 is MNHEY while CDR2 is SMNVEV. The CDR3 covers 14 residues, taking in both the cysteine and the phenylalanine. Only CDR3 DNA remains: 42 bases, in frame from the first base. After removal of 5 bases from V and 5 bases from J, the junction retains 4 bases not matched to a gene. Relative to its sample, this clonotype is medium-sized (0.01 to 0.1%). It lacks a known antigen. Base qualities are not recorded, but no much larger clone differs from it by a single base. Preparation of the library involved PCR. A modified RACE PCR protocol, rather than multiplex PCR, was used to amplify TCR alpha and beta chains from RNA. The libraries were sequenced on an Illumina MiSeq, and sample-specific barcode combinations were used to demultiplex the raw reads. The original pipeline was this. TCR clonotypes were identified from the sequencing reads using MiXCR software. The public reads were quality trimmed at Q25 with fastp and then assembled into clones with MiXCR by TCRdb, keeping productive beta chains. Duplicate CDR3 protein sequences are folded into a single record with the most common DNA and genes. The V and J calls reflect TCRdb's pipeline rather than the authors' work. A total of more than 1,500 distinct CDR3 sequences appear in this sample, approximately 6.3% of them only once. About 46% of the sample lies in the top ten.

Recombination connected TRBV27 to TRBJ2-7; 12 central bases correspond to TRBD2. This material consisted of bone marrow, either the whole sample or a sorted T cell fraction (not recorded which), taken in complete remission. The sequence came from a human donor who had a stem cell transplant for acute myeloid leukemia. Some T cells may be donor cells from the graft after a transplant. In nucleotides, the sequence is TGTGCCAGCAGTCCGGGACTAGCGGGCCACGAGCAGTACTTC. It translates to CASSPGLAGHEQYF.